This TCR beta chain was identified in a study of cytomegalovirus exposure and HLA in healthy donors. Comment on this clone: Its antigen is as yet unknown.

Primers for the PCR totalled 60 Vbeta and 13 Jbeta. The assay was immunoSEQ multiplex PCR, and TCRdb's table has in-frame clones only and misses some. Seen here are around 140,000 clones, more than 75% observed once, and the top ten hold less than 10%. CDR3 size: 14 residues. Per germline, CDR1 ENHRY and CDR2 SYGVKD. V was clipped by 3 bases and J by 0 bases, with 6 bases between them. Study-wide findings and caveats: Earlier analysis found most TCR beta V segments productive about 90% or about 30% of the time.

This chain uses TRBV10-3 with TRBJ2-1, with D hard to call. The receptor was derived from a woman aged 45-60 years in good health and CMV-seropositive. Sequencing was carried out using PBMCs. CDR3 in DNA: TGTGCCATCAGTGAACAGATCTCCTACAATGAGCAGTTCTTC. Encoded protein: CAISEQISYNEQFF.